These T cell receptor beta chains were read from a single sample in a study of T cell responses to AZD1222 COVID-19 vaccine. Profiled with immunoSEQ multiplex PCR; TCRdb holds only in-frame clones, not every one. The sample records 110,000 to 150,000 clones, 70% to 90% being singletons. The material was peripheral blood, obtained on day 0 of AZD1222 vaccination. The receptors stem from an adult in good health. CDR3s include the opening cysteine and the closing phenylalanine or tryptophan. Fields, in order: V gene, CDR3 protein.

v_call: TRBV2; cdr3_aa: CASRATLGRETQYF
v_call: TRBV6-5; cdr3_aa: CASSPSGGRIYEQYF
v_call: TRBV2; cdr3_aa: CASRRQGGEKLFF
v_call: TRBV29-1; cdr3_aa: CSVREGTSGRVETQYF
v_call: TRBV24-1; cdr3_aa: CATASGFRGRDEKLFF
v_call: TRBV5-1; cdr3_aa: CASSLADSASYNEQFF
v_call: TRBV29-1; cdr3_aa: CSVESPVGYEQYF
v_call: TRBV2; cdr3_aa: CASTLAPSSYEQYF
v_call: TRBV28; cdr3_aa: CASRRGWVSGYTF
v_call: TRBV25-1; cdr3_aa: CASRRAGEETQYF
v_call: TRBV5-1; cdr3_aa: CASSLIKGTEAFF
v_call: TRBV2; cdr3_aa: CASSEGPILKYF
v_call: TRBV7-9; cdr3_aa: CASSFTGAGNSYNSPLHF
v_call: TRBV5-4; cdr3_aa: CASSPGTAGNTIYF
v_call: TRBV6-5; cdr3_aa: CASSSTGELFF
v_call: TRBV28; cdr3_aa: CASSLFLPGSQPQHF
v_call: TRBV27; cdr3_aa: CASSVRGGANYGYTF
v_call: TRBV4-1; cdr3_aa: CASSQGNINSGNTIYF
v_call: TRBV7-9; cdr3_aa: CASSLVDEQYF
v_call: TRBV4-2; cdr3_aa: CASSQDPGQNTEAFF
v_call: TRBV21-1; cdr3_aa: CASSRRQGRGTEAFF
v_call: TRBV6-1; cdr3_aa: CASSDLNRGSNQPQHF
v_call: TRBV6-5; cdr3_aa: CASSRETGGPYEQYF
v_call: TRBV30; cdr3_aa: CAWSVLRVAGEQYF
v_call: TRBV30; cdr3_aa: CAWIPRPIVYGYTF
v_call: TRBV7-9; cdr3_aa: CASSLTSGGPTGELFF
v_call: TRBV10-2; cdr3_aa: CASSDRDRVLSYEQYF
v_call: TRBV3-1/TRBV3-2; cdr3_aa: CASSAGKETQYF
v_call: TRBV6-4; cdr3_aa: CATFWGPNEKLFF
v_call: TRBV29-1; cdr3_aa: CSVDLLGTEAFF
v_call: TRBV14; cdr3_aa: CASSHQEKKYF
v_call: TRBV27; cdr3_aa: CASKAGGAIYTF
v_call: TRBV30; cdr3_aa: CAWILILGGDTEAFF
v_call: TRBV7-8; cdr3_aa: CASSHKGAKNTEAFF
v_call: TRBV19; cdr3_aa: CASSPSVGERADTQYF
v_call: TRBV6-6; cdr3_aa: CASRPDRDWTEAFF
v_call: TRBV27; cdr3_aa: CASSLKGLWSSTDTQYF
v_call: TRBV2; cdr3_aa: CASGTGVGELFF
v_call: TRBV28; cdr3_aa: CASSFGVSGQPQHF
v_call: TRBV5-1; cdr3_aa: CASNLKGDTEAFF
v_call: TRBV3-1/TRBV3-2; cdr3_aa: CASSQGGDEKLFF
v_call: TRBV29-1; cdr3_aa: CSVAARDRNYGYTF
v_call: TRBV6-5; cdr3_aa: CASSSPGDVPGGYTF
v_call: TRBV7-9; cdr3_aa: CASSPRQGGYGYTF
v_call: TRBV5-4; cdr3_aa: CASSPKVTGDYGYTF
v_call: TRBV2; cdr3_aa: CASRPWTVRDYGYTF
v_call: TRBV19; cdr3_aa: CASSRGQGMVGYTF
v_call: TRBV4-1; cdr3_aa: CASSQVRDQETQYF
v_call: TRBV5-1; cdr3_aa: CASSQQDGYYEQYF
v_call: TRBV2; cdr3_aa: CASSGLAGYQETQYF